The next 30 T cell receptor beta chains were all read from a single sample in a study of T cells in narcolepsy. Assay: immunoSEQ multiplex PCR; the TCRdb copy retains only in-frame clones and omits some. The sample consists of around 20,000 clones, 83% of them appearing once. The material sequenced was memory (CD45RA-) CD4+ T cells from blood. These receptors all come from a human donor in good health.

The chain carries TRBV11-2 and TRBJ2-1, with TRBD1 as a possible D gene (6 bases). V was cut by 3 bases and J by 12 bases, with 18 bases left in between. This CDR3 region has 14 residues. Per germline, CDR1 SGHAT and CDR2 FQNNGV. CDR3 residues: CASSFGTPNTGQFF. DNA of the CDR3: TGTGCCAGCAGCTTCGGGACACCCAATACGGGGCAGTTCTTC.

The chain links TRBV7-6 to TRBJ1-1, with TRBD1 matching 7 bases. CDR3 size: 14 residues. Germline CDR1 SGHVS, CDR2 FNYEAQ. The trim removed 5 bases at V and 5 bases at J, leaving 8 bases unmatched. CDR3 region: CASSPRQGGTEAFF. The DNA of the CDR3 is TGTGCCAGCAGCCCGAGACAGGGCGGGACTGAAGCTTTCTTT.

The rearrangement uses TRBV4-3 and TRBJ1-1; D is unclear. The CDR3 runs to 14 residues. Per the germline V gene, CDR1 is LGHNA and CDR2 is YSLEER. V was shortened by 0 bases and J by 9 bases, with 14 bases between the two germline ends. The chain's CDR3 is CASSQDSGVPQAFF. In DNA form, the CDR3 reads TGCGCCAGCAGCCAAGATTCTGGAGTACCCCAAGCTTTCTTT.

This sequence joins TRBV5-6 and TRBJ1-2; 7 nucleotides agree with TRBD1. Germline-derived CDR1 and CDR2 are SGHDT and YYEEEE. J lost 7 bases, V lost 3 bases, and 9 bases had no gene match. The CDR3 covers 14 residues. The CDR3 loop is CASSSPTGKGGYTF. CDR3 sequence (DNA): TGTGCCAGCAGCTCCCCGACAGGGAAGGGTGGCTACACCTTC.

The sample holds one count of this clone. This chain connects TRBV28 to TRBJ2-7; tentatively, D is TRBD1 or TRBD2 (5 bases each). Per the germline V gene, CDR1 is MDHEN and CDR2 is SYDVKM. Trimming removed 6 bases at V and 2 bases at J, with 17 bases between. The CDR3 runs to 15 residues. CDR3 sequence (DNA): TGTGCCAGCAGCTCCAGGGACGGCGGAACCTACGAGCAGTACTTC. Its translation: CASSSRDGGTYEQYF.

The V call is TRBV2, the J call TRBJ2-7; D possibly corresponds to TRBD2 (6 bases). This CDR3 is 13 amino acids long. CDR1 and CDR2 from the germline V gene are SNHLY and FYNNEI. The V and J ends lost 3 bases and 1 base respectively, with 7 bases between them. This CDR3 reads CASSDAGSYEQYF. In DNA form, the CDR3 reads TGTGCCAGCAGTGATGCGGGGTCCTACGAGCAGTACTTC.

The chain carries TRBV5-1 and TRBJ2-2; a weak D match, TRBD2 (5 bases). This CDR3 has 15 amino acids. The V gene's germline CDR1 is SGHRS and CDR2 YFSETQ. V lost 3 bases and J lost 1, with 10 bases in between. Written as DNA, the CDR3 is TGCGCCAGCAGCTCCCGTGAGGGGAACACCGGGGAGCTGTTTTTT. It codes for CASSSREGNTGELFF.

This clone has a single count. The chain joins TRBV7-9 to TRBJ1-4; D is unclear. V lost 1 base and J 7 bases, leaving 13 bases between the germline ends. Germline CDR1 is SEHNR and CDR2 is FQNEAQ (reference sequence). The length of the CDR3 is 15 residues. The CDR3 nucleotides are TGTGCCAGCAGCTTAGGCTTCGAAGGATTTGAAAAACTGTTTTTT. It yields the protein CASSLGFEGFEKLFF. Full variable domain (missing parts from reference TRBV7-9 and TRBJ1-4): DTGVSQNPRHKITKRGQNVTFRCDPISEHNRLYWYRQTLGQGPEFLTYFQNEAQLEKSRLLSDRFSAERPKGSFSTLEIQRTEQGDSAMYLCASSLGFEGFEKLFFGSGTQLSVL.

This clone has a single count. The chain joins TRBV2 to TRBJ2-3, with D possibly TRBD1 on 6 matching bases. Trimming pared 4 bases from V and 3 bases from J, leaving 11 bases between. This CDR3 contains 14 residues. The germline CDR1 and CDR2 sequences are SNHLY and FYNNEI. CDR3 coding DNA: TGTGCCAGCAGTGGGAACAGGGATACAGATACGCAGTATTTT. Encoded protein: CASSGNRDTDTQYF.

The gene calls are TRBV29-1 and TRBJ2-7, with 12 bases that match TRBD2. With V trimmed by 7 bases and J by 7 bases, 8 bases remained unmatched. Germline CDR1 and CDR2: SQVTM and ANQGSEA. CDR3 length: 13 amino acids. This CDR3 is CSATSGGIWEQYF. The CDR3 DNA reads TGCAGCGCTACTAGCGGGGGGATCTGGGAGCAGTACTTC.

The rearrangement uses TRBV14 and TRBJ2-5; no reliable D call. The CDR3 contains 15 residues. Germline-derived CDR1 and CDR2 are SGHDN and FVKESK. V was trimmed by 0 bases and J by 1 base, leaving 9 bases between them. Written as DNA, the CDR3 is TGTGCCAGCAGCCAAGATCGACCACCCCAAGAGACCCAGTACTTC. Residues: CASSQDRPPQETQYF.

The CDR3 DNA is TGTGCCAGCAGCTACCCCGGGACAGATCACAATGAGCAGTTCTTC. Protein: CASSYPGTDHNEQFF. The chain links TRBV5-6 to TRBJ2-1, with 7 positions matching TRBD1. Germline V gene data show CDR1 as SGHDT and CDR2 as YYEEEE. V was pared by 3 bases and J by 5 bases, with 8 bases of the junction left unmatched. The CDR3 is made up of 15 amino acids.

This chain joins TRBV19 and TRBJ1-1; 8 bases agree with TRBD1. The J segment lost 6 bases and the V segment lost 0 bases, leaving 9 bases of the junction unmatched. The CDR3 covers 16 residues. Per germline, CDR1 LNHDA and CDR2 SQIVND (reference sequence). CDR3 sequence reads: CASSIDPQGARAEAFF. The CDR3 DNA reads as TGTGCCAGTAGTATAGACCCCCAGGGGGCGAGGGCTGAAGCTTTCTTT. The full variable domain, completed using reference TRBV19 and TRBJ1-1, is DGGITQSPKYLFRKEGQNVTLSCEQNLNHDAMYWYRQDPGQGLRLIYYSQIVNDFQKGDIAEGYSVSREKKESFPLTVTSAQKNPTAFYLCASSIDPQGARAEAFFGQGTRLTVV.

The gene calls are TRBV18 and TRBJ1-1; 8 bases are a match to TRBD1. Germline trimming cut 6 bases from V and 5 bases from J; bases unmatched to any gene: 8. This CDR3 has 14 residues. Germline V gene data show CDR1 as KGHSH and CDR2 as LQKENI. The CDR3 region is CASSPTGDGTEAFF. The CDR3 DNA reads TGTGCCAGCTCCCCGACAGGGGACGGAACTGAAGCTTTCTTT.

This clone has a handful of counts. V usage is TRBV10-3 and J usage is TRBJ2-1; 8 nucleotides agree with TRBD2. Germline V gene data show CDR1 as ENHRY and CDR2 as SYGVKD. Unmatched junction bases numbered 0, after V lost 6 bases and J lost 5 bases. CDR3 length: 12 amino acids. CDR3 amino acids: CAIRRGDNEQFF. The CDR3 region has the DNA TGTGCCATCAGGCGGGGGGACAATGAGCAGTTCTTC.

This clone came up once. The chain combines TRBV5-1 with TRBJ2-1; possibly TRBD1 or TRBD2 for D (5 bases each). The CDR3 contains 15 residues. Germline CDR1 reads SGHRS; CDR2 reads YFSETQ. Trimming left V 0 bases short and J 5 bases short, with 12 bases between. CDR3 in DNA: TGCGCCAGCAGCTTGGTTTCGGGACGCCACAATGAGCAGTTCTTC. This encodes CASSLVSGRHNEQFF.

The CDR3 coding sequence is TGCGCCAGCAGCCTGGGGGGTCCGGGAGGGACTGAAGCTTTCTTT. This codes for CASSLGGPGGTEAFF. The V call is TRBV5-1, the J call TRBJ1-1; D possibly corresponds to TRBD1 (5 bases). The V gene lost 4 bases and the J gene lost 5 bases, with 18 bases spanning the gap. Per the germline V gene, CDR1 is SGHRS and CDR2 is YFSETQ. The CDR3 totals 15 residues.

The chain recombines TRBV6-1 with TRBJ2-2; maybe TRBD2 (6 bases). Trimming took off 9 bases at V and 2 bases at J, with 16 bases between the two ends. Germline V gives CDR1 MNHNS, CDR2 SASEGT. CDR3 length: 15 residues. For the CDR3, the DNA is TGTGCCAGTACAAGGGGACTTTCTAACACCGGGGAGCTGTTTTTT. It specifies CASTRGLSNTGELFF.

This chain uses TRBV5-5 with TRBJ2-7; D remains ambiguous. The germline V gene has CDR1 SGHKS and CDR2 YYEKEE (reference sequence). The CDR3 covers 13 residues. Trimming pared 1 base from V and 6 bases from J, leaving 11 bases between. The CDR3 DNA follows: TGTGCCAGCAGCTTGTATACCGTCGGCGAGCAGTACTTC. This translates into CASSLYTVGEQYF.

The V and J genes are TRBV5-6 and TRBJ1-2, with TRBD1 matching 9 bases. This CDR3 comprises 15 residues. Per germline, CDR1 SGHDT and CDR2 YYEEEE. With 0 bases clipped from V and 4 bases from J, the junction kept 4 bases outside the gene matches. This CDR3 is CASSLVGQGIYGYTF. CDR3 nucleotide sequence: TGTGCCAGCAGCTTGGTGGGACAGGGCATCTATGGCTACACCTTC.

This chain joins TRBV9 and TRBJ2-1; maybe TRBD1 (6 bases). This CDR3 has 14 residues. CDR1 is SGDLS, CDR2 YYNGEE, per germline. Trimming shortened V by 2 bases and J by 1 base, and 7 bases separated the two germline ends. The CDR3 DNA sequence: TGTGCCAGCAGCGTCCAGGGGTCCTACAATGAGCAGTTCTTC. This gives the protein CASSVQGSYNEQFF. The entire variable domain, with the rest obtained from reference TRBV9 and TRBJ2-1, is as follows: DSGVTQTPKHLITATGQRVTLRCSPRSGDLSVYWYQQSLDQGLQFLIQYYNGEERAKGNILERFSAQQFPDLHSELNLSSLELGDSALYFCASSVQGSYNEQFFGPGTRLTVL.

This clone has a handful of counts. The chain combines TRBV29-1 with TRBJ1-2; 7 bases map to TRBD1. The CDR3 runs 14 residues. V shed 0 bases and J 2 bases; nucleotides not matched to a gene: 3. In germline, CDR1 is SQVTM, CDR2 ANQGSEA. DNA of the CDR3: TGCAGCGTTGAAGACGAGGACAGGAACTATGGCTACACCTTC. This translates into CSVEDEDRNYGYTF. Full variable domain (missing parts from reference TRBV29-1 and TRBJ1-2): SAVISQKPSRDICQRGTSLTIQCQVDSQVTMMFWYRQQPGQSLTLIATANQGSEATYESGFVIDKFPISRPNLTFSTLTVSNMSPEDSSIYLCSVEDEDRNYGYTFGSGTRLTVV.

J is TRBJ2-1 and V is TRBV27; D gene ambiguous. V was trimmed by 6 bases and J by 6 bases, leaving 21 bases between them. The CDR3 has 16 amino acids. CDR1 MNHEY and CDR2 SMNVEV come from the germline V gene (reference sequence). CDR3 nucleotides: TGTGCCAGCAGCCACCCCGGCAGTTCGTCGAGCAATGAGCAGTTCTTC. It codes for CASSHPGSSSSNEQFF.

The rearrangement uses TRBV7-2 and TRBJ1-1; possibly TRBD1 for D (6 bases). This CDR3 has 14 residues. Germline lookup yields CDR1 SGHTA and CDR2 FQGNSA. V was pared by 3 bases and J by 0 bases, with 8 bases between. Here the CDR3 DNA reads TGTGCCAGCAGCTTGGGACACATGAACACTGAAGCTTTCTTT. Translated: CASSLGHMNTEAFF.

This sequence joins TRBV30 and TRBJ1-1; D is uncertain. V gave up 0 bases and J gave up 4 bases, with 6 bases separating them. This CDR3 region has 12 residues. Germline V gives CDR1 GTSNPN, CDR2 SVGIG (reference sequence). The DNA of the CDR3 is TGTGCCTGGAGTGTAGTTCCCACTGAAGCTTTCTTT. It encodes CAWSVVPTEAFF.

This clone turned up a few times. J is TRBJ2-3 and V is TRBV28; 9 bases line up with TRBD2. CDR3 length equals 17 residues. The trim removed 5 bases at V and 4 bases at J, leaving 13 bases unmatched. Germline lookup yields CDR1 MDHEN and CDR2 SYDVKM. DNA of the CDR3: TGTGCCAGCAGTATCCTAAGACTAGCGGCCATGTCAGATACGCAGTATTTT. Its protein is CASSILRLAAMSDTQYF. The full variable domain, in which reference TRBV28 and TRBJ2-3 provide the parts outside the CDR3, is DVKVTQSSRYLVKRTGEKVFLECVQDMDHENMFWYRQDPGLGLRLIYFSYDVKMKEKGDIPEGYSVSREKKERFSLILESASTNQTSMYLCASSILRLAAMSDTQYFGPGTRLTVL.

The V gene is TRBV13, the J gene TRBJ1-6, with D tentatively TRBD1 (6 bases). Germline CDR1 reads PRHDT; CDR2 reads FYEKMQ (reference sequence). This CDR3 is 17 amino acids long. V lost 5 bases and J 3 bases, leaving 17 bases between the germline ends. CDR3 protein: CASSQGGGRIYNSPLHF. The CDR3 DNA sequence: TGTGCCAGCAGCCAAGGAGGGGGGCGAATCTATAATTCACCCCTCCACTTT.

The chain is built from TRBV6-5 and TRBJ1-2; 9 nucleotides match TRBD1. Germline V lookup: CDR1 MNHEY, CDR2 SVGAGI. CDR3 size: 13 residues. V was clipped by 6 bases and J by 7 bases; unmatched bases: 6. The CDR3 bases are TGTGCCAGCAGCCGCACAGGGGGCAGTGGCTACACCTTC. Translating it yields CASSRTGGSGYTF.

This chain connects TRBV5-6 to TRBJ2-7; D is uncertain. Germline-derived CDR1 and CDR2 are SGHDT and YYEEEE. The CDR3 totals 14 residues. Trimming left V 4 bases short and J 6 bases short, with 17 bases between. The CDR3 spells CASSPSRRNGEQYF. In DNA, the CDR3 is TGTGCCAGCAGCCCGTCGCGCAGGAACGGCGAGCAGTACTTC.

This chain connects TRBV10-3 to TRBJ1-4, with D uncertain. Germline V lookup: CDR1 ENHRY, CDR2 SYGVKD. V was clipped by 7 bases and J by 5 bases, with 14 bases between them. The CDR3 covers 14 residues. DNA for the CDR3: TGTGCCATCAAGGCATCGAGTCCCAATGAAAAACTGTTTTTT. Its protein is CAIKASSPNEKLFF.